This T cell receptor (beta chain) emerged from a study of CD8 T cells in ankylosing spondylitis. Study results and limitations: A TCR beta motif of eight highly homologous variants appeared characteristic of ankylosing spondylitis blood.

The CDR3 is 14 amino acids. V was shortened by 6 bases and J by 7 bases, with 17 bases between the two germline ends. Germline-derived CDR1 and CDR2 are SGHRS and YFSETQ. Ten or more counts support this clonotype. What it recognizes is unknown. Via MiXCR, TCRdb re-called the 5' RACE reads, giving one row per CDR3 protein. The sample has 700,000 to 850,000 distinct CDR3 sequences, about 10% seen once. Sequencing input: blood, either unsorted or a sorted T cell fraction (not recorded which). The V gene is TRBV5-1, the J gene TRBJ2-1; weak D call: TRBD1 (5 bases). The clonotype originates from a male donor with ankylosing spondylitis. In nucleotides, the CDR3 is TGCGCCAGCACCCCCGGACAAGGCATGAATGAGCAGTTCTTC. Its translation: CASTPGQGMNEQFF. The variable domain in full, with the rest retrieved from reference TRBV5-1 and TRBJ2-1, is KAGVTQTPRYLIKTRGQQVTLSCSPISGHRSVSWYQQTPGQGLQFLFEYFSETQRNKGNFPGRFSGRQFSNSRSEMNVSTLELGDSALYLCASTPGQGMNEQFFGPGTRLTVL.